The next 6 T cell receptor beta chains were all read from a single sample in a study of shared clonotypes between healthy human individuals. The repertoire was sequenced with immunoSEQ multiplex PCR; TCRdb's copy has only in-frame clones and lacks some. The data show about 2.1 million clones, around 93% seen once. The naive CD8 subset, CD45RO-negative cells positively selected for CCR7, excluded terminally differentiated effector memory CD45RA+ cells. The sequencing sample was made of naive CD8+ T cells from PBMCs. Receptor source: a young man in good health. Some clones in this sample may be carry-over from other donors' samples.

The chain is built from TRBV27 and TRBJ2-4; 8 positions match TRBD1. The CDR3 totals 15 residues. Germline CDR1 is MNHEY and CDR2 is SMNVEV (reference sequence). V shed 5 bases and J 4 bases; nucleotides not matched to a gene: 7. The CDR3 loop reads CASSPHRTGKNIQYF. In DNA, the CDR3 is TGTGCCAGCAGTCCCCATAGGACAGGGAAAAACATTCAGTACTTC.

This clone was picked up one time. V usage is TRBV4-2 and J usage is TRBJ1-1; a possible D gene is TRBD1 (5 bases). V shed 0 bases and J shed 0 bases, with 11 bases lying between them. Germline-derived CDR1 and CDR2 are LGHNA and YNFKEQ. The CDR3 spans 16 residues. CDR3 region: CASSQEAQVMNTEAFF. In DNA form, the CDR3 reads TGTGCCAGCAGCCAAGAAGCACAGGTGATGAACACTGAAGCTTTCTTT.

The J gene is TRBJ1-2, the V gene TRBV19; tentative D call: TRBD1 (6 bases). Germline CDR1 reads LNHDA; CDR2 reads SQIVND (reference sequence). The CDR3 totals 15 residues. V was trimmed by 3 bases and J by 6 bases, leaving 17 bases between them. The CDR3 coding sequence is TGTGCCAGTAGTATCGGTAACAGGGTGGCGGATGGCTACACCTTC. Amino acids: CASSIGNRVADGYTF.

The rearrangement links TRBV5-4 to TRBJ2-7; the match to TRBD1 covers 9 bases. V was pared by 3 bases and J by 7 bases, with 11 bases of the junction left unmatched. The CDR3 is made up of 15 amino acids. Germline CDR1 reads SGHNT; CDR2 reads YYREEE (reference sequence). The chain's CDR3 is CASSSPGQGYREQYF. In DNA, the CDR3 is TGTGCCAGCAGCTCCCCGGGACAGGGATATAGGGAGCAGTACTTC.

V and J are TRBV5-1 and TRBJ1-1; D call uncertain. Trimming removed 0 bases from V and 8 bases from J, with 11 bases in between. This CDR3 is built from 13 residues. Germline lookup yields CDR1 SGHRS and CDR2 YFSETQ. CDR3 sequence (DNA): TGCGCCAGCAGCTTGGGGCTGGGTAGGGAAGCTTTCTTT. The encoded protein is CASSLGLGREAFF. Full variable domain (missing parts from reference TRBV5-1 and TRBJ1-1): KAGVTQTPRYLIKTRGQQVTLSCSPISGHRSVSWYQQTPGQGLQFLFEYFSETQRNKGNFPGRFSGRQFSNSRSEMNVSTLELGDSALYLCASSLGLGREAFFGQGTRLTVV.

Note on this clone: The same CDR3 also results from other DNA sequences found in this sample. The chain carries TRBV7-9 and TRBJ2-7; maybe TRBD2 (5 bases). V was trimmed by 2 bases and J by 2 bases, leaving 7 bases between them. Germline loops: CDR1 SEHNR, CDR2 FQNEAQ (reference sequence). The length of the CDR3 is 13 residues. The CDR3 reads CASSLPGTYEQYF. The DNA for the CDR3 is TGTGCCAGCAGCTTACCGGGAACCTACGAGCAGTACTTC.